The TCR beta chain described here comes from a study of blood T cell repertoires in COVID-19. About the research overall: The United States, Italy and Spain supplied acute and convalescent COVID-19 samples. The cDNA or gDNA used as material had been derived from T cells, B-cell-depleted T cells, or PBMCs.

The Seattle site enrolled patients during active infection and followed them longitudinally. Original handling: Reference gene primer amplification yielded estimated nucleated cell counts. Assay: immunoSEQ multiplex PCR; the TCRdb copy retains only in-frame clones and omits some. V, J and clone size are those of that table, while D and trimming were read from the DNA. Here the sample spans about 300,000 clones, roughly 91% being singletons. This CDR3 is 15 amino acids long. Germline CDR1 MNHEY, CDR2 SVGAGI. V trimming: 6 bases; J trimming: 3 bases; junction bases outside the gene matches: 8. This sequence joins TRBV6-5 and TRBJ1-5; 7 nucleotides line up with TRBD1. This TCR was recovered from a woman aged 30 to 39 with COVID-19, enrolled during active disease. Sequencing was carried out using peripheral blood. CDR3 residues: CASRPPGQNNQPQHF. Written as DNA, the CDR3 is TGTGCCAGCAGACCGCCGGGACAGAACAATCAGCCCCAGCATTTT.